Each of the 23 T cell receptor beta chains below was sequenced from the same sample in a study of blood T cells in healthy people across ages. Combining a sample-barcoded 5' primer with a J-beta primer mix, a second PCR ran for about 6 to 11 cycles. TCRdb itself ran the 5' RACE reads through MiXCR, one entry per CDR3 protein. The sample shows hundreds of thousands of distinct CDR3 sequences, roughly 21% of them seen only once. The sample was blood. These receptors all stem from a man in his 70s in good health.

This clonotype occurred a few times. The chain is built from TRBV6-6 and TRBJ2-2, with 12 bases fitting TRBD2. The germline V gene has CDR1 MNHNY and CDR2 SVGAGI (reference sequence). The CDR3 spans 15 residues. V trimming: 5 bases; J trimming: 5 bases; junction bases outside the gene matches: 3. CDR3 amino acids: CASSRTSGMTGELFF. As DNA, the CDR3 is TGTGCCAGCAGTCGGACTAGCGGGATGACCGGGGAGCTGTTTTTT.

CDR3 residues: CASSRQLNEKLFF. In nucleotides, the CDR3 is TGTGCCAGCAGTCGACAGCTAAATGAAAAACTGTTTTTT. The V call is TRBV12-3 or TRBV12-4, the J call TRBJ1-4; D perhaps matches TRBD1 (5 bases). V lost 5 bases and J lost 5, with 9 bases in between. This CDR3 is 13 amino acids long.

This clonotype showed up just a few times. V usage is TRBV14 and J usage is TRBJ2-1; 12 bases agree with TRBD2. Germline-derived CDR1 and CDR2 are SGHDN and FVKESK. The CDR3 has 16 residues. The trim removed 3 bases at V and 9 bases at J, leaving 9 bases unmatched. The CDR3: CASSHRTSGISSEQFF. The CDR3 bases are TGTGCCAGCAGCCATAGGACTAGCGGGATCTCTAGTGAGCAGTTCTTC.

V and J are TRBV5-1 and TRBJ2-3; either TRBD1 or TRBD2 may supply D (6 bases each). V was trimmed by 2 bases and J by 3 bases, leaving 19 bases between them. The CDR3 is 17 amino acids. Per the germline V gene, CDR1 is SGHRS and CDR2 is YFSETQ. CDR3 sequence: CASSLPTGRSATDTQYF. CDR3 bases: TGCGCCAGCAGCTTACCAACAGGGAGGTCGGCGACAGATACGCAGTATTTT.

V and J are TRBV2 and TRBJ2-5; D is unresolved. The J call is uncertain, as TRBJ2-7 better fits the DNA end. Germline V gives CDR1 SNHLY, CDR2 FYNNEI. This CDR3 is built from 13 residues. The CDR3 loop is CASSVAVSYEQYF. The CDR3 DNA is TGTGCCAGCAGTGTGGCAGTATCCTACGAGCAGTACTTC.

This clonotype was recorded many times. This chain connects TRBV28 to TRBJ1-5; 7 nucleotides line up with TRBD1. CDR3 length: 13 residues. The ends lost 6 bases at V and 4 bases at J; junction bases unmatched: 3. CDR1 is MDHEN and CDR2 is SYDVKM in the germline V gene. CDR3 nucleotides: TGTGCCAGCAGAAGACAGGGAAATCAGCCCCAGCATTTT. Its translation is CASRRQGNQPQHF.

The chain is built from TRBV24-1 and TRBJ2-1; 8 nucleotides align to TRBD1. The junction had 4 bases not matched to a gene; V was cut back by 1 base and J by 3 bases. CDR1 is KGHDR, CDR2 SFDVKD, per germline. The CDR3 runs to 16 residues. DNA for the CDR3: TGTGCCACCAGTGATTTTAGGACAGGGCTCTACAATGAGCAGTTCTTC. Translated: CATSDFRTGLYNEQFF.

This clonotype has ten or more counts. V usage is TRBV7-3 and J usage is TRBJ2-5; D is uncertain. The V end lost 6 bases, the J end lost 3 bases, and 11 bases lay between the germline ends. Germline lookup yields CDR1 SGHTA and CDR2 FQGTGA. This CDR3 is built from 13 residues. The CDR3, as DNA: TGTGCCAGCAGTTCCCGTCCCAAAGAGACCCAGTACTTC. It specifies CASSSRPKETQYF.

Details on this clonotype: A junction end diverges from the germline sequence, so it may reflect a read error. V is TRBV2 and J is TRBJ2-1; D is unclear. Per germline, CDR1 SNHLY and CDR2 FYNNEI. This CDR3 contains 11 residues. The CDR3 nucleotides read TGTTCCAGCAGTGAAGGGCGGGAGCAGTTCTTC. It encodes CSSSEGREQFF.

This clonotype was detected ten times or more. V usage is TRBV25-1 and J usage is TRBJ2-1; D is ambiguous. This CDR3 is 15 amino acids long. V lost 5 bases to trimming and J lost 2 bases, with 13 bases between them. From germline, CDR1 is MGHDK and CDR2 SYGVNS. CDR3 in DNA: TGTGCCAGCAGTCGGTCGTCAGGCCCCTACAATGAGCAGTTCTTC. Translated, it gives CASSRSSGPYNEQFF.

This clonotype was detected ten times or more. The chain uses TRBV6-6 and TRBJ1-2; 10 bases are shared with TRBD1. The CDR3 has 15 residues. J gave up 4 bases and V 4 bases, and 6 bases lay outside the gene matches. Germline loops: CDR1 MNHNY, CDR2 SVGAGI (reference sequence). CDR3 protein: CASSFGQGGFYGYTF. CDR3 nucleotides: TGTGCCAGCAGTTTCGGACAGGGGGGCTTCTATGGCTACACCTTC.

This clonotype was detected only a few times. CDR3 nucleotides: TGCGCCAGCAGCCAAGAGAGCGCGAACTCCTACAATGAGCAGTTCTTC. Translation gives CASSQESANSYNEQFF. V gene TRBV4-1 combines with J gene TRBJ2-1; D remains ambiguous. The CDR3 sequence is 16 residues long. Germline CDR1 MGHRA, CDR2 YSYEKL. The V and J ends lost 0 bases and 0 bases respectively, with 9 bases between them.

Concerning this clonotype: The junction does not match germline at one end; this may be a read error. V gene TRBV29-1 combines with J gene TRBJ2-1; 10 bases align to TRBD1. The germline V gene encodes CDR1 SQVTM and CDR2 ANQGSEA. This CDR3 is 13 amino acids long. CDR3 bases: TGCAGCGTTGAACGGGACAGGGGTGATGACCAGTTCTTC. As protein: CSVERDRGDDQFF.

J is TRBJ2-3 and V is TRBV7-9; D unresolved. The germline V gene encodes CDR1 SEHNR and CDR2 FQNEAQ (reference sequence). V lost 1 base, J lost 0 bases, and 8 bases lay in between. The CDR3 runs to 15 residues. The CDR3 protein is CASSLGSPSTDTQYF. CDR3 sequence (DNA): TGTGCCAGCAGCTTAGGCTCTCCTAGCACAGATACGCAGTATTTT.

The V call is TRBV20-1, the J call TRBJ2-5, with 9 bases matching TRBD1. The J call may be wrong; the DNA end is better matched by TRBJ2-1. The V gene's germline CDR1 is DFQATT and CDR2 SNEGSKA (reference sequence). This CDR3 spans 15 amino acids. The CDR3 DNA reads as TGCAGTGCCCCCAGCGGGACAGGGCCTCACAATGAGCAGTTCTTC. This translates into CSAPSGTGPHNEQFF.

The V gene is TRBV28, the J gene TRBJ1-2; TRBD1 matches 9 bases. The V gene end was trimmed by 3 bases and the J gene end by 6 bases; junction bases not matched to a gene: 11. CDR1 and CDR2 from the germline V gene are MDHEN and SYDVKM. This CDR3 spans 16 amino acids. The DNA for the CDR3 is TGTGCCAGCAGTTTCCCGCGGGACAGGGCTTTCCATGGCTACACCTTC. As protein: CASSFPRDRAFHGYTF.

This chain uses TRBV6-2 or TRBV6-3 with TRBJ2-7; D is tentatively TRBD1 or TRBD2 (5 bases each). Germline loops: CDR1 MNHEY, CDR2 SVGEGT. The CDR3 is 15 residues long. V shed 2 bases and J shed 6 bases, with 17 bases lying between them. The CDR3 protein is CASSYQTRDLSEQYF. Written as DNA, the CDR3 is TGTGCCAGCAGTTACCAAACCCGGGACCTATCCGAGCAGTACTTC.

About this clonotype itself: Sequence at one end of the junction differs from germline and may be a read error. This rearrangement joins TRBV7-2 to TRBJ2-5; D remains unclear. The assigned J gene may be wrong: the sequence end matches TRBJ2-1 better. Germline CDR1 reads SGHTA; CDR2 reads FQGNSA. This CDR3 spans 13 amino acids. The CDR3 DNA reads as TGTGCCAACAGCTTCTTTTCCTACAATGAGCAGTTCTTC. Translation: CANSFFSYNEQFF.

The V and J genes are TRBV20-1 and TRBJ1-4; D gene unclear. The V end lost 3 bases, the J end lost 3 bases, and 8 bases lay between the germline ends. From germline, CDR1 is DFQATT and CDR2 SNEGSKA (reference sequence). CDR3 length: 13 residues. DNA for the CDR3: TGCAGTGCTAGTTCGGGTCCTAATGAAAAACTGTTTTTT. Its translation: CSASSGPNEKLFF.

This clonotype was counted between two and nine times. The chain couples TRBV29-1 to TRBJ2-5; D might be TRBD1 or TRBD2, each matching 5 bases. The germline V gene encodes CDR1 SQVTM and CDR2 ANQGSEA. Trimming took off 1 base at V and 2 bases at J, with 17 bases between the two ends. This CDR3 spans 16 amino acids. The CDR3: CSVEGRGKNIQETQYF. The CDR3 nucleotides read TGCAGCGTTGAAGGTCGGGGCAAAAATATACAAGAGACCCAGTACTTC.

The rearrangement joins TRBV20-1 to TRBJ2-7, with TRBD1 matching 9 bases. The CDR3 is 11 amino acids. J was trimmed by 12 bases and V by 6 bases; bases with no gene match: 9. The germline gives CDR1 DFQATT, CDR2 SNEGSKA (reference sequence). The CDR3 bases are TGCAGTGCCCCACAGGGGGCACAAGTGTACTTC. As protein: CSAPQGAQVYF.

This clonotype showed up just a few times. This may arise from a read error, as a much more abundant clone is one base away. The CDR3 region is CASSLVATDLKREQFF. The CDR3 nucleotides are TGCGCCAGCAGCTTGGTCGCGACAGATTTAAAGAGGGAGCAGTTCTTC. This chain joins TRBV5-1 and TRBJ2-5; possible D gene TRBD1, 5 bases. Judging by the DNA end, TRBJ2-1 fits better; the J call may be wrong. The CDR3 loop spans 16 amino acids. CDR1 is SGHRS, CDR2 YFSETQ, per germline.

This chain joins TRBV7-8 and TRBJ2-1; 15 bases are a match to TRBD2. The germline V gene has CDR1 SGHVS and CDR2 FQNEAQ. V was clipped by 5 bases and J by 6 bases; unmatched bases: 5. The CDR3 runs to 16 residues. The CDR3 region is CASSPGTSGRINEQFF. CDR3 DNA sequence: TGTGCCAGCAGCCCCGGGACTAGCGGGAGGATCAATGAGCAGTTCTTC.